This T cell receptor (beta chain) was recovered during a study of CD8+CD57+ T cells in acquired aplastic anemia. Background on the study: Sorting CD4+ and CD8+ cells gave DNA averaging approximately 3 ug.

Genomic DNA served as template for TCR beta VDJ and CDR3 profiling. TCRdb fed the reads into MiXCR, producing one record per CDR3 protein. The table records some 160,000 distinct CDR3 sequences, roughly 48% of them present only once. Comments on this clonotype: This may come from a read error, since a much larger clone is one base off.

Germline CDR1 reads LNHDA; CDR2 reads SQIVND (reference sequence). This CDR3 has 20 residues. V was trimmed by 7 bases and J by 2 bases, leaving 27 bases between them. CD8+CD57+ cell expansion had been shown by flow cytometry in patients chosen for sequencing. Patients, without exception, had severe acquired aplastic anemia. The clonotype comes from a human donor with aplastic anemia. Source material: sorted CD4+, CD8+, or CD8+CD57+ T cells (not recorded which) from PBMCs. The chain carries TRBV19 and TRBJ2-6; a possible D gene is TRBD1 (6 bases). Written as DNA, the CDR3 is TGTGCCAGTATCGTTTGGTGGGGGACACTCGGTCTCCCTGGGGCCAACGTCCTGACTTTC. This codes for CASIVWWGTLGLPGANVLTF.